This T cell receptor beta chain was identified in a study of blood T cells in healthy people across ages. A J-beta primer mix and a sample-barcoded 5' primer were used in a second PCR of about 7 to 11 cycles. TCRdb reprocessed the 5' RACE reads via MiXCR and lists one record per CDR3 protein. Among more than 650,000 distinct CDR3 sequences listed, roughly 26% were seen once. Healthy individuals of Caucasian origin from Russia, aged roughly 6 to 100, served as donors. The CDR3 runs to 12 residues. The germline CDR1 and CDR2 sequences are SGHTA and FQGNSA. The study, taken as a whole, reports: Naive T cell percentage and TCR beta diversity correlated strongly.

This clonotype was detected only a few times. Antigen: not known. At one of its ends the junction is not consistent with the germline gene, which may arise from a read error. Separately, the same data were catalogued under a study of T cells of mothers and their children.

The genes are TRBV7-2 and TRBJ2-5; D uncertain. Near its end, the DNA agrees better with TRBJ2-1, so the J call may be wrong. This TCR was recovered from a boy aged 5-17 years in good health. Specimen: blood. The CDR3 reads CASGLERNEQFF. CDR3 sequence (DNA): TGTGCCAGCGGCTTAGAGAGAAATGAGCAGTTCTTC.